Listed here are 10 T cell receptor beta chains from one sample, sequenced in a study of blood T cell repertoires in COVID-19. The data were produced by immunoSEQ multiplex PCR, yet TCRdb's version contains in-frame clones alone and is incomplete. The sample has almost 400,000 clones, around 87% seen once. The sequenced sample consisted of peripheral blood. The source of these receptors is a woman aged 55-69 years with COVID-19, enrolled during active disease.

This chain links TRBV3-1 (or the pseudogene TRBV3-2) with TRBJ1-4, with D perhaps TRBD1 (6 bases). The CDR3 runs 11 residues. Germline V CDR1 and CDR2: LGHDT, YNNKEL (reference sequence). Trimming shortened V by 10 bases and J by 7 bases, and 10 bases separated the two germline ends. The CDR3 spells CATGGGEKLFF. Written as DNA, the CDR3 is TGTGCCACGGGGGGCGGTGAAAAACTGTTTTTT.

This chain links TRBV19 with TRBJ2-6; 9 bases match TRBD1. The V gene end was trimmed by 3 bases and the J gene end by 4 bases; junction bases not matched to a gene: 13. Germline assignment: CDR1 LNHDA and CDR2 SQIVND (reference sequence). The CDR3 has 19 residues. The CDR3 coding sequence is TGTGCCAGTAGTATGGTCCTCCGGGACAGGGTCCCCGGGGCCAACGTCCTGACTTTC. It translates to CASSMVLRDRVPGANVLTF.

The chain joins TRBV5-8 to TRBJ1-4; a possible D gene is TRBD1 (5 bases). Germline V CDR1 and CDR2: SGHTS, YDEGEE. The length of the CDR3 is 16 residues. The V end lost 5 bases, the J end lost 7 bases, and 21 bases lay between the germline ends. CDR3 amino acids: CASRRARTRYGEKLFF. The DNA for the CDR3 is TGTGCCAGCAGACGGGCCCGGACACGCTATGGTGAAAAACTGTTTTTT. The variable domain in full, with the rest retrieved from reference TRBV5-8 and TRBJ1-4, is EAGVTQSPTHLIKTRGQQATLRCSPISGHTSVYWYQQALGLGLQFLLWYDEGEERNRGNFPPRFSGRQFPNYSSELNVNALELEDSALYLCASRRARTRYGEKLFFGSGTQLSVL.

The rearrangement uses TRBV11-1 and TRBJ1-3; D ambiguous. CDR1 and CDR2 (germline): SGHAT, FQDESV (reference sequence). CDR3 size: 14 residues. Trimming removed 3 bases at V and 1 base at J, with 7 bases between. CDR3 protein: CASSFSGSGNTIYF. CDR3 in DNA: TGTGCCAGCAGCTTCTCCGGGTCTGGAAACACCATATATTTT.

The chain has TRBV5-1 and TRBJ1-2; TRBD1 agrees at 11 bases. Trimming removed 5 bases from V and 7 bases from J; junction bases left unmatched: 7. Germline V lookup: CDR1 SGHRS, CDR2 YFSETQ. The CDR3 has 14 amino acids. CDR3 residues: CASRSGQGVGGYTF. The CDR3 nucleotides are TGCGCCAGCAGATCGGGACAGGGGGTCGGTGGCTACACCTTC.

This chain connects TRBV6-6 to TRBJ2-2; perhaps TRBD1 as D (6 bases). This CDR3 is 16 amino acids long. V was cut by 3 bases and J by 6 bases, with 17 bases left in between. CDR1 is MNHNY and CDR2 is SVGAGI in the germline V gene (reference sequence). CDR3 protein: CASSYAGTRGPGELFF. Written as DNA, the CDR3 is TGTGCCAGCAGTTATGCCGGGACAAGGGGACCCGGGGAGCTGTTTTTT.

The rearrangement joins TRBV5-4 to TRBJ2-4; 10 bases fit TRBD1. Germline V gives CDR1 SGHNT, CDR2 YYREEE (reference sequence). The J segment lost 1 base and the V segment lost 0 bases, leaving 4 bases of the junction unmatched. The CDR3 sequence is 17 residues long. In DNA, the CDR3 is TGTGCCAGCAGCTTGGGGACAGGGGGACTGGCCAAAAACATTCAGTACTTC. This translates into CASSLGTGGLAKNIQYF. The variable domain in full, completed from reference TRBV5-4 and TRBJ2-4, reads ETGVTQSPTHLIKTRGQQVTLRCSSQSGHNTVSWYQQALGQGPQFIFQYYREEENGRGNFPPRFSGLQFPNYSSELNVNALELDDSALYLCASSLGTGGLAKNIQYFGAGTRLSVL.

This chain uses TRBV4-1 with TRBJ1-3; no clear D. There are 14 residues in the CDR3. CDR1 MGHRA and CDR2 YSYEKL come from the germline V gene. The germline V and J ends were trimmed by 2 bases and 4 bases, with 9 bases remaining between them. The CDR3 region has the DNA TGCGCCAGCAGCCAACTTTACCGGGGAAACACCATATATTTT. The encoded protein is CASSQLYRGNTIYF.

V and J are TRBV25-1 and TRBJ1-2, with D maybe TRBD1 (6 bases). V was shortened by 1 base and J by 4 bases, with 10 bases between the two germline ends. From germline, CDR1 is MGHDK and CDR2 SYGVNS. This CDR3 has 14 residues. The CDR3 sequence: CASSESGDIYGYTF. The CDR3 DNA reads TGTGCCAGCAGTGAATCCGGGGACATCTATGGCTACACCTTC.

The chain has TRBV29-1 and TRBJ1-2; TRBD1 matches at 9 bases. The CDR3 has 13 amino acids. Trimming removed 3 bases from V and 6 bases from J; junction bases left unmatched: 5. Looked up from germline, CDR1 is SQVTM and CDR2 is ANQGSEA. CDR3 sequence: CSVDTGGRDGYTF. The CDR3 nucleotides read TGCAGCGTTGATACAGGGGGCCGCGATGGCTACACCTTC.